One sample yielded the 5 T cell receptor beta chains listed below, sequenced in a study of early T cells in non-severe SARS-CoV-2 infection. TCRdb independently ran MiXCR on the 5' RACE reads; one entry per CDR3 protein. Of about 33,000 distinct CDR3 sequences in the sample, around 5% are singletons; the top ten hold 13% to 15%. Sequenced sample: whole blood. These receptors all stem from an adult who was a healthcare worker with PCR-confirmed SARS-CoV-2 infection or an uninfected control (not recorded which).

This clonotype was seen many times. The chain employs TRBV5-1 and TRBJ1-6; 8 bases match TRBD1. Germline assignment: CDR1 SGHRS and CDR2 YFSETQ. The ends lost 4 bases at V and 5 bases at J; junction bases unmatched: 2. There are 14 residues in the CDR3. CDR3 in DNA: TGCGCCAGCAGCCCGACAGGGGATAATTCACCCCTCCACTTT. Encoded protein: CASSPTGDNSPLHF.

This chain joins TRBV7-2 and TRBJ2-2, with D tentatively TRBD1 or TRBD2 (5 bases each). The CDR3 runs to 15 residues. V dropped 3 bases and J dropped 3 bases, with 11 bases sitting between them. Germline CDR1 reads SGHTA; CDR2 reads FQGNSA. This chain's CDR3 is CASSLGPAYTGELFF. In DNA form, the CDR3 reads TGTGCCAGCAGCTTGGGACCGGCATACACCGGGGAGCTGTTTTTT.

The V gene is TRBV29-1, the J gene TRBJ2-7; 11 bases match TRBD1. CDR3 length equals 12 residues. Germline values: CDR1 SQVTM, CDR2 ANQGSEA. With V trimmed by 6 bases and J by 6 bases, 4 bases remained unmatched. CDR3 in amino acids: CSVGQGAGEQYF. CDR3 nucleotides: TGCAGCGTCGGACAGGGGGCCGGCGAGCAGTACTTC.

As regards this clonotype: It may be a read error: a sequence one base away is much more abundant. The rearrangement uses TRBV29-1 and TRBJ2-1; D is possibly TRBD2 (5 bases). Germline V gene data show CDR1 as SQVTM and CDR2 as ANQGSEA. The CDR3 extends over 10 amino acids. V was pared by 6 bases and J by 8 bases, with 8 bases between. The CDR3 DNA follows: TGCAGCGTCGGAGGACATGAGCAGTTCTTC. Protein sequence: CSVGGHEQFF.

Only a few counts were recorded for this clonotype. This chain joins TRBV7-9 and TRBJ1-2, with TRBD1 as a possible D gene (5 bases). The CDR3 loop spans 15 amino acids. In germline, CDR1 is SEHNR, CDR2 FQNEAQ (reference sequence). Trimming stripped 1 base from V and 9 bases from J, with 18 bases between. The CDR3 nucleotides read TGTGCCAGCAGCTTAGGCGGGGGTGCGCCCGAACGCTACACCTTC. Its protein is CASSLGGGAPERYTF.